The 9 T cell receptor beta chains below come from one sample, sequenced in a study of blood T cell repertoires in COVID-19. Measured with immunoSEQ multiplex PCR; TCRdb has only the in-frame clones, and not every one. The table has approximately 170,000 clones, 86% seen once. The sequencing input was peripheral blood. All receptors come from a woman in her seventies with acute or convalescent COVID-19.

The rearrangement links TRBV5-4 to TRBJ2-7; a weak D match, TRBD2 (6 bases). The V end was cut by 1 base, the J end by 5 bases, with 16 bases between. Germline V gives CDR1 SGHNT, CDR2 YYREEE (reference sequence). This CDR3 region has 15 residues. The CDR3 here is CASSLPGSGRDEQYF. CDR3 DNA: TGTGCCAGCAGCTTGCCCGGGAGTGGAAGAGACGAGCAGTACTTC.

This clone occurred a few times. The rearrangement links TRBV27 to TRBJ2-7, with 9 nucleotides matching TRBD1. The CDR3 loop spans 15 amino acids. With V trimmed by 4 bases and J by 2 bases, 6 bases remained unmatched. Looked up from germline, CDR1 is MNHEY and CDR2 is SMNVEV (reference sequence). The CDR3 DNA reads TGTGCCAGCAGTTCCCGGACAGGGGCCCCCTACGAGCAGTACTTC. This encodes CASSSRTGAPYEQYF.

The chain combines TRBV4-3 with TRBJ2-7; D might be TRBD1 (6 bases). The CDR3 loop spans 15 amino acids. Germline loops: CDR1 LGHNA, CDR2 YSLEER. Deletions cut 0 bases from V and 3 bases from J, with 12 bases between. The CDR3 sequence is CASSQERTVHYEQYF. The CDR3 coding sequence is TGCGCCAGCAGCCAAGAACGGACAGTGCACTACGAGCAGTACTTC.

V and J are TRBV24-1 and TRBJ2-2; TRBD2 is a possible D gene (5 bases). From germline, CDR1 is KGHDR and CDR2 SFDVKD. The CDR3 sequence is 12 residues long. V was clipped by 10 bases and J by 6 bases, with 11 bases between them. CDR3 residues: CATSATPGELFF. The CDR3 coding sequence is TGTGCCACTAGCGCCACCCCCGGGGAGCTGTTTTTT.

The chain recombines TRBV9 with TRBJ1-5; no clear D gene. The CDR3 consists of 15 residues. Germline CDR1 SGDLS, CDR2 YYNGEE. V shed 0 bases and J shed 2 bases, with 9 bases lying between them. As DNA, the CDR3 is TGTGCCAGCAGCGTAGCGCCGGAGGGCAATCAGCCCCAGCATTTT. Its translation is CASSVAPEGNQPQHF.

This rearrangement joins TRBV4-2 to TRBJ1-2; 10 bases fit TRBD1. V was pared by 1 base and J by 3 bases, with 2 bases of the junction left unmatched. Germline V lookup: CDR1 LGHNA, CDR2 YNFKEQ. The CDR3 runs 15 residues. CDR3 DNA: TGTGCCAGCAGCCAAGGGGACAGGGGAGACTATGGCTACACCTTC. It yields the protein CASSQGDRGDYGYTF.

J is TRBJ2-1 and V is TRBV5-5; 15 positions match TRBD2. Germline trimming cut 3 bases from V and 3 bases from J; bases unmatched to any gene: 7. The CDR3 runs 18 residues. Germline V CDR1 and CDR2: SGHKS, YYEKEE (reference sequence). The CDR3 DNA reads TGTGCCAGCAGCTCCGGACTAGCGGGGGGGACGGACTACAATGAGCAGTTCTTC. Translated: CASSSGLAGGTDYNEQFF.

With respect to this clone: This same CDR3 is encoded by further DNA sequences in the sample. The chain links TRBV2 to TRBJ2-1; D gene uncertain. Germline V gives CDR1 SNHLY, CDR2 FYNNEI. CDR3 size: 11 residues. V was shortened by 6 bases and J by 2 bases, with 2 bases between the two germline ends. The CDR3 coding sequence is TGTGCCAGCAGCGCCTACAATGAGCAGTTCTTC. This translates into CASSAYNEQFF.

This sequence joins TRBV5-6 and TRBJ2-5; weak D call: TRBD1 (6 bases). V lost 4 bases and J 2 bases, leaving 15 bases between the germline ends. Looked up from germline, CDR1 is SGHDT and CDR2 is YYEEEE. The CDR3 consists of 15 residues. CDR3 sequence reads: CASSLRTDLQETQYF. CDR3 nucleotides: TGTGCCAGCAGCCTTAGGACAGACCTTCAAGAGACCCAGTACTTC. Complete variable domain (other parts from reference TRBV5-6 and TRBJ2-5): DAGVTQSPTHLIKTRGQQVTLRCSPKSGHDTVSWYQQALGQGPQFIFQYYEEEERQRGNFPDRFSGHQFPNYSSELNVNALLLGDSALYLCASSLRTDLQETQYFGPGTRLLVL.